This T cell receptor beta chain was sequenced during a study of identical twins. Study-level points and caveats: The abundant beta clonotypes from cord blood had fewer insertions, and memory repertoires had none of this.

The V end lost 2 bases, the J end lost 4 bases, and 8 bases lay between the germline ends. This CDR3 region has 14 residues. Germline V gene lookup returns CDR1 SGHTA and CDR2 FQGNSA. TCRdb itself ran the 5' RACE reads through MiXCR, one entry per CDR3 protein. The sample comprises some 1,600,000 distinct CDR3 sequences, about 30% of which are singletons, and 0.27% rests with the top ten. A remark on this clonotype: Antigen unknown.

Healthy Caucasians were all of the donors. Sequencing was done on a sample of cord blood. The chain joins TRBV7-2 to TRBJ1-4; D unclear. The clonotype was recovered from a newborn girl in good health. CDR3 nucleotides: TGTGCCAGCAGCTTACAAGGGCATAATGAAAAACTGTTTTTT. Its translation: CASSLQGHNEKLFF.